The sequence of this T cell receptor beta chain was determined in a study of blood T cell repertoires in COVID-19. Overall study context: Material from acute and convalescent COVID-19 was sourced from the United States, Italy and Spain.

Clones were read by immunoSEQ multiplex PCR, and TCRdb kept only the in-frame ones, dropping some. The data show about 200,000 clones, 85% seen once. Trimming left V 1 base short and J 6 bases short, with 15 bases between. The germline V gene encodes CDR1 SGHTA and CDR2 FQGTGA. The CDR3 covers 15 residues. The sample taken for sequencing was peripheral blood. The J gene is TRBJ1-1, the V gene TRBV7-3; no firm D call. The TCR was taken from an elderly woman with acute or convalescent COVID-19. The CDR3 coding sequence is TGTGCCAGCAGCTTAAGCGGCGTTTTCGGGGCTGAAGCTTTCTTT. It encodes CASSLSGVFGAEAFF.